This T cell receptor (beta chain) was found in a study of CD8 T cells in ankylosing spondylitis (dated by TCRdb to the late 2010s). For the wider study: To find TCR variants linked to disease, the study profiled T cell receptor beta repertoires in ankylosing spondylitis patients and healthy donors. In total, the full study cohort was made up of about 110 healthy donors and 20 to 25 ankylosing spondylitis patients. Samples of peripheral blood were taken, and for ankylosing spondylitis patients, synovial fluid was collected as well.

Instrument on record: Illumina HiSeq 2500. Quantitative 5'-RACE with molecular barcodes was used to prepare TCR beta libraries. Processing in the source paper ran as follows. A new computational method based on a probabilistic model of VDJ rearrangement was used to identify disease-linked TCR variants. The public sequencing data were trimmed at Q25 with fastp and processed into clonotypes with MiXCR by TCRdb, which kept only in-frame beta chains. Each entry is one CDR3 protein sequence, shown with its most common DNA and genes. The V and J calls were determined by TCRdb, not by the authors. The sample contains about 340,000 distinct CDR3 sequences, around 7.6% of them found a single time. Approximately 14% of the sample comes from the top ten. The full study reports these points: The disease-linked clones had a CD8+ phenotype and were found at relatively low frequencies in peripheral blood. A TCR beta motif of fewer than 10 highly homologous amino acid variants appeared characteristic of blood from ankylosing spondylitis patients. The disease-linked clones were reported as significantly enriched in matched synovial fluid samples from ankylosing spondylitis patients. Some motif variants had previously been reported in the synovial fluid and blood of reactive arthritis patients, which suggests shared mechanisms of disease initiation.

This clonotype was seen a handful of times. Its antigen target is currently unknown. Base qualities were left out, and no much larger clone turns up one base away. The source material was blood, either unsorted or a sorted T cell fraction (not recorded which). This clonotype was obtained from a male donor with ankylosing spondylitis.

The CDR3 sequence is CASSLGLAGVRNEQFF. The sequenced DNA: TGCGCCAGCAGCTTGGGACTAGCGGGAGTCCGCAATGAGCAGTTCTTC. The receptor chain draws on TRBV5-1 and TRBJ2-1; TRBD2 fits 12 bases in the junction. CDR1 SGHRS and CDR2 YFSETQ are derived from the germline V gene. The CDR3 covers 16 residues, taking in both the cysteine and the phenylalanine. The sequence is cut down to CDR3 DNA, 48 bases in frame from base 1. At the junction V is shortened by 0 bases and J by 6 bases; bases outside the gene matches: 4. Where the CDR3 stops, the reference TRBV5-1 and TRBJ2-1 genes take over; the full variable domain is KAGVTQTPRYLIKTRGQQVTLSCSPISGHRSVSWYQQTPGQGLQFLFEYFSETQRNKGNFPGRFSGRQFSNSRSEMNVSTLELGDSALYLCASSLGLAGVRNEQFFGPGTRLTVL.